The 10 T cell receptor beta chains below all came from one sample that was sequenced in a study of blood T cell repertoires in COVID-19. The assay was immunoSEQ multiplex PCR, and TCRdb's table has in-frame clones only and misses some. The repertoire holds approximately 350,000 clones, with 80% to 90% as singletons. Source material: PBMCs or T cells enriched from blood (not recorded which). These receptors all come from a man younger than 35 who had recovered from COVID-19.

The chain is built from TRBV5-4 and TRBJ1-1; D unresolved. V lost 0 bases, J lost 6 bases, and 9 bases lay in between. Germline CDR1 SGHNT, CDR2 YYREEE (reference sequence). The CDR3 length is 13 residues. Here the CDR3 DNA reads TGTGCCAGCAGCTTGGTGGTTTCGGCTGAAGCTTTCTTT. It encodes CASSLVVSAEAFF.

The chain employs TRBV7-9 and TRBJ2-7; D unclear. The CDR3 is made up of 14 amino acids. Germline CDR1 SEHNR, CDR2 FQNEAQ (reference sequence). Trimming left V 5 bases short and J 3 bases short, with 14 bases between. CDR3 in amino acids: CASSHTIYNYEQYF. The CDR3 region has the DNA TGTGCCAGCAGCCACACCATTTATAACTACGAGCAGTACTTC.

The chain uses TRBV19 and TRBJ2-1; D is unclear. CDR1 and CDR2 from the germline V gene are LNHDA and SQIVND (reference sequence). Between the trimmed V and J ends, which lost 5 bases and 6 bases, there was a span of 5 bases. CDR3 length equals 11 residues. The CDR3 is CASSWSNEQFF. CDR3 DNA sequence: TGTGCCAGTAGTTGGAGCAATGAGCAGTTCTTC.

This rearrangement joins TRBV24-1 to TRBJ2-2; no clear D. Germline assignment: CDR1 KGHDR and CDR2 SFDVKD. This CDR3 has 14 amino acids. V gave up 1 base and J gave up 6 bases, with 8 bases separating them. The CDR3: CATSDLSVAGELFF. The CDR3 nucleotides are TGTGCCACCAGTGATTTATCGGTAGCCGGGGAGCTGTTTTTT.

The rearrangement uses TRBV12-3 or TRBV12-4 and TRBJ2-7, with TRBD1 as a possible D gene (5 bases). The V end was cut by 3 bases, the J end by 6 bases, with 9 bases between. CDR3 length: 12 residues. The CDR3 nucleotides read TGTGCCAGCAGTTTGGTAGGGGTCGAGCAGTACTTC. It translates to CASSLVGVEQYF.

This clone was seen a few times. CDR3 region: CSAAQASYEQYF. CDR3 sequence (DNA): TGCAGCGCCGCTCAGGCCTCCTACGAGCAGTACTTC. V and J are TRBV29-1 and TRBJ2-7; D unresolved. CDR1 and CDR2 from the germline V gene are SQVTM and ANQGSEA. The V and J ends lost 7 bases and 0 bases respectively, with 10 bases between them. This CDR3 comprises 12 residues.

The J gene is TRBJ2-7, the V gene TRBV7-2; 7 bases are shared with TRBD1. J gave up 2 bases and V 5 bases, and 9 bases lay outside the gene matches. There are 15 residues in the CDR3. Germline CDR1 and CDR2: SGHTA and FQGNSA. CDR3 protein: CASSRPPGTAYEQYF. The CDR3 region has the DNA TGTGCCAGCAGCCGTCCTCCCGGGACAGCCTACGAGCAGTACTTC.

In its sample, this clone was seen once. The rearrangement joins TRBV30 to TRBJ1-1; D is perhaps TRBD1 (6 bases). Trimming took off 0 bases at V and 1 base at J, with 12 bases between the two ends. CDR3 length: 15 amino acids. CDR1 is GTSNPN, CDR2 SVGIG, per germline (reference sequence). CDR3 in amino acids: CAWSVQGHANTEAFF. The CDR3 DNA follows: TGTGCCTGGAGTGTACAGGGTCATGCGAACACTGAAGCTTTCTTT.

In its sample, this clone was seen once. V and J are TRBV30 and TRBJ2-5, with 9 bases that match TRBD2. Trimming removed 0 bases from V and 5 bases from J; junction bases left unmatched: 7. From germline, CDR1 is GTSNPN and CDR2 SVGIG (reference sequence). The CDR3 runs 15 residues. CDR3 coding DNA: TGTGCCTGGAGTGTAACTAGCGGGTCCGGGGAGACCCAGTACTTC. The encoded protein is CAWSVTSGSGETQYF. The full variable domain, completed using reference TRBV30 and TRBJ2-5, is SQTIHQWPATLVQPVGSPLSLECTVEGTSNPNLYWYRQAAGRGLQLLFYSVGIGQISSEVPQNLSASRPQDRQFILSSKKLLLSDSGFYLCAWSVTSGSGETQYFGPGTRLLVL.

The chain is built from TRBV5-8 and TRBJ2-2; D is perhaps TRBD2 (7 bases). Trimming removed 3 bases at V and 5 bases at J, with 17 bases between. Germline V gene lookup returns CDR1 SGHTS and CDR2 YDEGEE. The CDR3 is 16 residues long. CDR3 in DNA: TGTGCCAGCAGCTCACGGCGGGGGCGCGGGACCGGGGAGCTGTTTTTT. Amino acids: CASSSRRGRGTGELFF.